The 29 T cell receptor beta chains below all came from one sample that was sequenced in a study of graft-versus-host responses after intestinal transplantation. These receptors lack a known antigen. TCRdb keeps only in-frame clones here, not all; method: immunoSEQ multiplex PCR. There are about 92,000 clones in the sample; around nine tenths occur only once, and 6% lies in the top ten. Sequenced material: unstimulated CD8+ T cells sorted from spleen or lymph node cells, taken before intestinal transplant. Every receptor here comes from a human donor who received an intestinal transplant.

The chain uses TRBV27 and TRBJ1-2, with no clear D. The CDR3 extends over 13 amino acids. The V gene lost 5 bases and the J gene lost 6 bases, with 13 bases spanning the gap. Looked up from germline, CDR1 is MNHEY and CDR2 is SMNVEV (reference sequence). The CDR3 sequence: CASSLGGEDGYTF. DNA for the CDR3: TGTGCCAGCAGTCTCGGCGGCGAAGATGGCTACACCTTC.

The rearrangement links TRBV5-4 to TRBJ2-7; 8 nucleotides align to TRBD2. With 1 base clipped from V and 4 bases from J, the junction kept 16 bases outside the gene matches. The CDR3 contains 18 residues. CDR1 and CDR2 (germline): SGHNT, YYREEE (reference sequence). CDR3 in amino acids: CASSLRPRGGRGGYEQYF. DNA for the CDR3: TGTGCCAGCAGCTTGAGGCCCCGGGGGGGCCGGGGGGGTTACGAGCAGTACTTC.

CDR3 in amino acids: CASSLARREETQYF. The CDR3 DNA sequence: TGTGCCAGCAGCTTAGCCCGCCGAGAAGAGACCCAGTACTTC. The genes are TRBV7-9 and TRBJ2-5; no clear D. The CDR3 loop spans 14 amino acids. V dropped 0 bases and J dropped 3 bases, with 8 bases sitting between them. Germline values: CDR1 SEHNR, CDR2 FQNEAQ (reference sequence).

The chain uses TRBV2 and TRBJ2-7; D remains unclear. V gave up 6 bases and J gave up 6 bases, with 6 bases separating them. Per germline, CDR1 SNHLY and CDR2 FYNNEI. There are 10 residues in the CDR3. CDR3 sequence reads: CASRDREQYF. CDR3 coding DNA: TGTGCCAGCAGAGACCGCGAGCAGTACTTC. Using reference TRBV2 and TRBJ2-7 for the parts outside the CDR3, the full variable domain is EPEVTQTPSHQVTQMGQEVILRCVPISNHLYFYWYRQILGQKVEFLVSFYNNEISEKSEIFDDQFSVERPDGSNFTLKIRSTKLEDSAMYFCASRDREQYFGPGTRLTVT.

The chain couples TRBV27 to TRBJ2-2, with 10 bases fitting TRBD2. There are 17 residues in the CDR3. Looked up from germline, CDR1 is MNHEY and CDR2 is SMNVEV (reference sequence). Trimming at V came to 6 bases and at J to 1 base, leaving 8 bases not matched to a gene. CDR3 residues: CASSPTLAGLNTGELFF. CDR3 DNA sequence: TGTGCCAGCAGCCCCACACTAGCGGGACTGAACACCGGGGAGCTGTTTTTT.

The CDR3 DNA reads as TGTGCCAGCAGGGGCCTGTTTAACATTCAGTACTTC. The encoded protein is CASRGLFNIQYF. V and J are TRBV9 and TRBJ2-4; the D is unclear. Trimming removed 5 bases at V and 7 bases at J, with 10 bases between. The CDR3 consists of 12 residues. Germline V lookup: CDR1 SGDLS, CDR2 YYNGEE.

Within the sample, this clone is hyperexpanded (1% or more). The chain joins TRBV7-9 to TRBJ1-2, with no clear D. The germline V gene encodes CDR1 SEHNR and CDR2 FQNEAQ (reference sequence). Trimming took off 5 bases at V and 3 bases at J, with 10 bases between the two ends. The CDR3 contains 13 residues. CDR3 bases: TGTGCCAGCAGCGGTAACACCTACTATGGCTACACCTTC. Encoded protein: CASSGNTYYGYTF.

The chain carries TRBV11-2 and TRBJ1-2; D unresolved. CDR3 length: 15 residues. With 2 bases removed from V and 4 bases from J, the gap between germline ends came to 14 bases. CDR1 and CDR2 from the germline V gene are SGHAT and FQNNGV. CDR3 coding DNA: TGTGCCAGCAGCTTAAAGGGTGATGGAAGCTATGGCTACACCTTC. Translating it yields CASSLKGDGSYGYTF.

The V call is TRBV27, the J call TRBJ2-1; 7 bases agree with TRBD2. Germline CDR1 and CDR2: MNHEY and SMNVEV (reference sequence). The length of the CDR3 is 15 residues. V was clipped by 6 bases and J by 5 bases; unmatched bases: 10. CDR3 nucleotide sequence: TGTGCCAGCAGCCCTGGGTGGGGGGGAAACAATGAGCAGTTCTTC. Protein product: CASSPGWGGNNEQFF.

Here the CDR3 DNA reads TGTGCCAGCAGCAGTGTCCTGGGGGAGCTGTTTTTT. Translated: CASSSVLGELFF. The J gene is TRBJ2-2, the V gene TRBV7-7; D gene unclear. With 5 bases removed from V and 8 bases from J, the gap between germline ends came to 9 bases. The germline V gene has CDR1 SSHAT and CDR2 FNYEAQ (reference sequence). The CDR3 is made up of 12 amino acids.

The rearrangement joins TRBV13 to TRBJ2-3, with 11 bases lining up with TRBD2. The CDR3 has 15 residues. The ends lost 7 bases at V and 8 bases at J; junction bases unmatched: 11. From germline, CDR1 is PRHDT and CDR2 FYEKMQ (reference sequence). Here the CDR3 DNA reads TGTGCCAGCAACGACCTAGCGGGGGGCCAAGGTACGCAGTATTTT. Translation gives CASNDLAGGQGTQYF. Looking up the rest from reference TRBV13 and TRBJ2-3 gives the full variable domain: AAGVIQSPRHLIKEKRETATLKCYPIPRHDTVYWYQQGPGQDPQFLISFYEKMQSDKGSIPDRFSAQQFSDYHSELNMSSLELGDSALYFCASNDLAGGQGTQYFGPGTRLTVL.

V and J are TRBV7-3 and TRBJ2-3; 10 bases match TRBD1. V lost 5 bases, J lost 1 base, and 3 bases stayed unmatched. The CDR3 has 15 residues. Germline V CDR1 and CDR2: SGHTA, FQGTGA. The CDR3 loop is CASSVTGGGTDTQYF. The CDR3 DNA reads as TGTGCCAGCAGCGTGACAGGGGGCGGCACAGATACGCAGTATTTT.

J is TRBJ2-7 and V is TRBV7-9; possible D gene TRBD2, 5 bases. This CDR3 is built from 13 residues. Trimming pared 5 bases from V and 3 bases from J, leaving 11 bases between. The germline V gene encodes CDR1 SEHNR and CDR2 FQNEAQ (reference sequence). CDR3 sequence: CASSPPRGYEQYF. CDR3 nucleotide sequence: TGTGCCAGCAGCCCCCCCCGGGGCTACGAGCAGTACTTC.

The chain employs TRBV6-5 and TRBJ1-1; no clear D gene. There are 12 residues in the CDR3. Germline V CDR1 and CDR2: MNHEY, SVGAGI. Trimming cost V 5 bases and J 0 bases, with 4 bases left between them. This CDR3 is CASSRVNTEAFF. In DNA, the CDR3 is TGTGCCAGCAGTCGGGTGAACACTGAAGCTTTCTTT.

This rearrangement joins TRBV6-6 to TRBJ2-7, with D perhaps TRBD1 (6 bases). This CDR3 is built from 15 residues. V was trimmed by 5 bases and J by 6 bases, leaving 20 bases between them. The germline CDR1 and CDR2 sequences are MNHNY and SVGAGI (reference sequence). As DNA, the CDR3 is TGTGCCAGCAGTGCCGACAGGAGAGAGCTTTGCGAGCAGTACTTC. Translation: CASSADRRELCEQYF.

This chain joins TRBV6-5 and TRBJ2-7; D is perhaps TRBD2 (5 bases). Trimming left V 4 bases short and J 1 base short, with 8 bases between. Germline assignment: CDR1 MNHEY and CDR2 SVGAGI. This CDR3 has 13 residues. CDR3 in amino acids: CASSFAGSYEQYF. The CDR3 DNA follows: TGTGCCAGCAGTTTCGCGGGTTCCTACGAGCAGTACTTC.

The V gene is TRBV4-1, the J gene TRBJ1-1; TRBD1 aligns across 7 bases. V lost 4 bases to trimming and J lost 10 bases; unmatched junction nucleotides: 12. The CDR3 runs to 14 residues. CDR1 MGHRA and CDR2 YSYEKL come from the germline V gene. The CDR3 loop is CASSRFRGGSGAFF. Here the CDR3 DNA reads TGCGCCAGCAGCCGTTTTAGAGGGGGCTCTGGAGCTTTCTTT.

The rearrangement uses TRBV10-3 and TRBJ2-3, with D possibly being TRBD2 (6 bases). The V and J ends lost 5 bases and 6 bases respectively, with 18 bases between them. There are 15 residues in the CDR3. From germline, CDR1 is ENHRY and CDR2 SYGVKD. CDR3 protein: CAISFGLARWDTQYF. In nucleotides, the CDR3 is TGTGCCATCAGTTTCGGGCTAGCGCGCTGGGATACGCAGTATTTT.

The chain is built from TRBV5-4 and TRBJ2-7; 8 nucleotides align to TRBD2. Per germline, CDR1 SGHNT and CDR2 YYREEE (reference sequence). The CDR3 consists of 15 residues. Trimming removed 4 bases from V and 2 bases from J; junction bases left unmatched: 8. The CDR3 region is CASSTLGTRAYEQYF. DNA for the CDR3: TGTGCCAGCAGCACGCTCGGGACTAGAGCCTACGAGCAGTACTTC.

In DNA, the CDR3 is TGTGCCAGCAGCCCAGTAGGGACACCTCTTAACTATGGCTACACCTTC. Its translation: CASSPVGTPLNYGYTF. The chain has TRBV28 and TRBJ1-2; tentative D call: TRBD1 (6 bases). The CDR3 spans 16 residues. Germline CDR1 and CDR2: MDHEN and SYDVKM. V lost 6 bases to trimming and J lost 1 base, with 18 bases between them.

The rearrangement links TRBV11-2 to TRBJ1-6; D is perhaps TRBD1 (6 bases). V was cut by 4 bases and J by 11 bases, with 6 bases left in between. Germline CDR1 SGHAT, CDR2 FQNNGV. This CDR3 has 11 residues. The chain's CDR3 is CASSSGAPLHF. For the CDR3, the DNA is TGTGCCAGCAGCTCAGGGGCACCCCTCCACTTT.

The CDR3 sequence: CASSQVGGTDTQYF. For the CDR3, the DNA is TGCGCCAGCAGCCAGGTGGGAGGCACAGATACGCAGTATTTT. This chain links TRBV4-1 with TRBJ2-3; tentative D call: TRBD2 (5 bases). V was pared by 3 bases and J by 1 base, with 8 bases between. Germline CDR1 is MGHRA and CDR2 is YSYEKL. This CDR3 is 14 amino acids long.

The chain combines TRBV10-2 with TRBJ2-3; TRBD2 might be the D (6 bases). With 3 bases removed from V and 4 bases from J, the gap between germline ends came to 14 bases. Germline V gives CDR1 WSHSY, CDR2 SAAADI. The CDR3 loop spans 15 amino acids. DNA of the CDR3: TGCGCCAGCAGTGACACAGTGTCTAGCGCAGATACGCAGTATTTT. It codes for CASSDTVSSADTQYF.

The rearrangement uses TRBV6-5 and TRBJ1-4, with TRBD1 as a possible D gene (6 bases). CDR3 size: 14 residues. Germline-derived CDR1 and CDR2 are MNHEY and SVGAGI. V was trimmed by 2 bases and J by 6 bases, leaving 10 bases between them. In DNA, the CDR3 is TGTGCCAGCAGTTACGGGGCAGGGGATGAAAAACTGTTTTTT. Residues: CASSYGAGDEKLFF.

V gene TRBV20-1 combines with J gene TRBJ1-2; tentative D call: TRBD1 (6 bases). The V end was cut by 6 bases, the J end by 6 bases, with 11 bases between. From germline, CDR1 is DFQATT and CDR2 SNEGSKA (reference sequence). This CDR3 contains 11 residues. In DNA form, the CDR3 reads TGCAGTGCCGGACAGCTGAATGGCTACACCTTC. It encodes CSAGQLNGYTF.

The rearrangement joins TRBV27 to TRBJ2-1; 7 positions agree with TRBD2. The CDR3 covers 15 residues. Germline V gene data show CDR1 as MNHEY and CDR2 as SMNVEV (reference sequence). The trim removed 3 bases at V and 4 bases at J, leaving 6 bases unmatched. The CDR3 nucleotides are TGTGCCAGCAGTTTGGTAAGCGGGGTTTACAATGAGCAGTTCTTC. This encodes CASSLVSGVYNEQFF.

The CDR3: CASSHGGAWQETQYF. CDR3 sequence (DNA): TGTGCCAGCAGTCACGGGGGGGCCTGGCAAGAGACCCAGTACTTC. The gene calls are TRBV7-9 and TRBJ2-5; 8 nucleotides align to TRBD2. Germline V gene data show CDR1 as SEHNR and CDR2 as FQNEAQ (reference sequence). This CDR3 is built from 15 residues. V dropped 6 bases and J dropped 2; count of bases not matched to a gene: 8.

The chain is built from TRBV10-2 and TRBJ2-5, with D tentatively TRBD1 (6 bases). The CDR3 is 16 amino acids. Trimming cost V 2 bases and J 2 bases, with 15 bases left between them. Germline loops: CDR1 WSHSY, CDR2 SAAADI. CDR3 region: CASSEIFPGEQETQYF. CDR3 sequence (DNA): TGCGCCAGCAGTGAGATCTTCCCAGGGGAACAAGAGACCCAGTACTTC.

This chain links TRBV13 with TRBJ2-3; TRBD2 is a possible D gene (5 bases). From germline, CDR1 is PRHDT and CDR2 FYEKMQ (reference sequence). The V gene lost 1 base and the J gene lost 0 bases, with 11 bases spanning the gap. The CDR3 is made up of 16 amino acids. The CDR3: CASSLDGMPSTDTQYF. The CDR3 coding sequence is TGTGCCAGCAGCTTAGACGGGATGCCGAGCACAGATACGCAGTATTTT.